The entry below describes one T cell receptor beta chain. This clone's antigen is unknown. No base qualities exist here, and no much larger clone lies one base off it. The CDR3 regions of human TCRbeta chains were subjected to immunosequencing. In the source study's methods: Repertoire TCRs were checked for matches against a reference library of SARS-CoV-2-specific TCRs that had been generated using the MIRA antigen-specificity platform. Breadth was defined as the fraction of unique TCRs that were SARS-CoV-2-associated. Depth was defined as the fraction of total T cells that were SARS-CoV-2-associated. Using the MIRA data, every spike-specific TCR was mapped to the spike region that the TCR reacted to and assigned to either a CD4 or a CD8 class. Log10-transformed breadth and depth values were compared by one-way ANOVA with Sidak's multiple comparisons tests. Entries here come from immuneACCESS through TCRdb and include only in-frame sequences with V and J called. Some clones fail to appear in such tables; in the studies checked, an unresolved V gene covers under half of the shortfall, and the cause of the remainder is unknown. V and J calls and clone size are those listed in that table; D and trimming were worked out from the DNA. This sample is represented by roughly 120,000 clones; approximately 90% of them were singletons. About 2.4% of the sample rests with the top ten.

The CDR3 runs 17 residues from the cysteine to the phenylalanine. Here the CDR3 DNA is all that survives: 51 bases in frame from base 1. For CDR1 and CDR2, the germline V gene (reference sequence) lists SEHNR and FQNEAQ. V is reduced by 2 bases and J by 7 bases, leaving a spacing of 21 bases between them. Read against the paper, the sample's time point label means: baseline before first vaccination. Vaccinee samples came from UK trials COV001 and COV002, including a single-blind randomized controlled phase 2/3 trial of AZD1222 (ChAdOx1 nCoV-19) in healthy adults. For TCRbeta chain sequencing, PBMC samples from trial participants were taken at day 0 and at day 28 after the second dose. This entry comes from a study of T cell responses to AZD1222 COVID-19 vaccine (dated by TCRdb to 2020 to 2023). About the full investigation: AZD1222 recipients with second doses at about 4 weeks or about 12 weeks were pooled, because spike-specific TCR depth and breadth did not differ between schedules. A total of 230 to 250 trial participants underwent TCR sequencing, of whom about 200 had received two doses of AZD1222 and approximately 26 had received two doses of the MenACWY control vaccine. Enrollment into the trials was organized by age into subgroups of 18-55, 56-69 and 70-plus years, and those subgroups contained roughly 150, 30 and 60 TCR-sequenced participants, respectively. Here is what the overall study found, with its caveats: The 56-69-year group was small, and its depth increase did not reach significance, likely because of low power. Participants were mostly white British and included more females than males, and it was suggested by the authors that clonal diversity may have been underestimated. Conclusions about previously exposed vaccinees are limited because only five or six AZD1222 recipients were SARS-CoV-2 seropositive at baseline. After two AZD1222 doses, spike-specific TCR breadth and depth were significantly higher than at day 0 and than in MenACWY recipients. Because no day 14 peak-response samples were available, the repertoires could be characterized only after the peak T cell response. Reportedly, close to half of the unique spike-specific TCRs recognized epitopes lying outside the regions that are mutated in the B.1.351 and B.1.1.7 variants. Vaccine-associated CD4 TCRs spanned the whole spike protein, with dominant responses in regions 160-218 and 743-854.

Specimen: peripheral blood, collected on day 0 of AZD1222 vaccination. The clonotype was recovered from an adult in good health. This sequence uses TRBV7-9 and TRBJ1-5; a confident D gene designation cannot be given. The CDR3 reads as follows: CASSLPVGPPGRQPQHF. The nucleotides are TGTGCCAGCAGCTTACCCGTAGGACCTCCCGGGCGGCAGCCCCAGCATTTT.